Each of the 21 T cell receptor beta chains below was sequenced from the same sample in a study of T cell clonotyping in hematopoietic cell transplantation. Sequenced by immunoSEQ multiplex PCR; TCRdb stores in-frame clones only, minus some. This table has around 3,000 clones, 55% to 75% appearing once. Sequences were derived from peripheral blood mononuclear cells, sampled 30 days after allogeneic stem cell transplant. The source is a male patient aged 40-55 years who had an allogeneic stem cell transplant from an unrelated donor, so the T cells may come from the graft donor. Some clones in this sample may be carry-over from other donors' samples.

This chain joins TRBV28 and TRBJ1-3; D gene unclear. This CDR3 region has 13 residues. V was shortened by 3 bases and J by 7 bases, with 10 bases between the two germline ends. Germline CDR1 and CDR2: MDHEN and SYDVKM. Here the CDR3 reads CASSFGFANTIYF. CDR3 in DNA: TGTGCCAGCAGTTTCGGGTTTGCTAACACCATATATTTT.

Here the CDR3 reads CASSQAWTSGGAFHNEQFF. As DNA, the CDR3 is TGTGCCAGCAGCCAAGCCTGGACTAGCGGGGGGGCCTTCCACAATGAGCAGTTCTTC. The chain couples TRBV4-2 to TRBJ2-1; 15 nucleotides match TRBD2. Germline CDR1 LGHNA, CDR2 YNFKEQ. This CDR3 region has 19 residues. With V trimmed by 1 base and J by 5 bases, 9 bases remained unmatched.

This clone showed up just a few times. The J gene is TRBJ2-2, the V gene TRBV19, with D perhaps matching TRBD1 (5 bases). Germline CDR1 and CDR2: LNHDA and SQIVND (reference sequence). The germline V and J ends were trimmed by 4 bases and 5 bases, with 20 bases remaining between them. The CDR3 runs to 17 residues. The CDR3 region has the DNA TGTGCCAGTAGTAAGTCGGGCACAGGCGCGAGGACCGGGGAGCTGTTTTTT. It encodes CASSKSGTGARTGELFF. The full variable domain, completed using reference TRBV19 and TRBJ2-2, is DGGITQSPKYLFRKEGQNVTLSCEQNLNHDAMYWYRQDPGQGLRLIYYSQIVNDFQKGDIAEGYSVSREKKESFPLTVTSAQKNPTAFYLCASSKSGTGARTGELFFGEGSRLTVL.

This chain links TRBV11-3 with TRBJ2-7; 8 bases match TRBD2. Germline CDR1 is SGHNT and CDR2 is YENEEA. J was trimmed by 6 bases and V by 5 bases; bases with no gene match: 12. This CDR3 spans 15 amino acids. CDR3 loop: CASSPGGGAPGEQYF. The CDR3 DNA is TGTGCCAGCAGCCCGGGAGGGGGGGCCCCGGGCGAGCAGTACTTC.

The chain has TRBV6-5 and TRBJ2-3; D gene unclear. Trimming stripped 4 bases from V and 0 bases from J, with 14 bases between. Germline values: CDR1 MNHEY, CDR2 SVGAGI. The CDR3 is made up of 16 amino acids. CDR3 sequence: CASSSNTRISTDTQYF. For the CDR3, the DNA is TGTGCCAGCAGTTCAAACACCAGGATCAGCACAGATACGCAGTATTTT.

This rearrangement joins TRBV7-9 to TRBJ2-3; 7 bases map to TRBD1. The CDR3 is 14 residues long. Losses at the gene ends were 3 bases for V and 7 bases for J; bases not matched to a gene: 7. Germline values: CDR1 SEHNR, CDR2 FQNEAQ (reference sequence). This chain's CDR3 is CASSFSGQANTQYF. In DNA, the CDR3 is TGTGCCAGCAGCTTTTCAGGACAGGCCAATACGCAGTATTTT. Full variable domain (rest looked up from reference TRBV7-9 and TRBJ2-3): DTGVSQNPRHKITKRGQNVTFRCDPISEHNRLYWYRQTLGQGPEFLTYFQNEAQLEKSRLLSDRFSAERPKGSFSTLEIQRTEQGDSAMYLCASSFSGQANTQYFGPGTRLTVL.

This chain links TRBV5-4 with TRBJ2-7; 8 nucleotides align to TRBD1. The CDR3 is 14 amino acids. Unmatched junction bases numbered 4, after V lost 3 bases and J lost 2 bases. From germline, CDR1 is SGHNT and CDR2 YYREEE (reference sequence). In DNA, the CDR3 is TGTGCCAGCAGCTCTAAACAGGGGGCCTACGAGCAGTACTTC. It translates to CASSSKQGAYEQYF.

This clone was counted a few times. V gene TRBV19 combines with J gene TRBJ1-1, with D perhaps TRBD1 (5 bases). CDR3 length: 16 residues. The germline V gene has CDR1 LNHDA and CDR2 SQIVND (reference sequence). Trimming took 1 base from V and 0 from J, leaving 12 bases between them. The CDR3: CASSIAPGILNTEAFF. In DNA form, the CDR3 reads TGTGCCAGTAGTATAGCCCCAGGGATCCTGAACACTGAAGCTTTCTTT.

This clone came up a few times. The chain couples TRBV5-1 to TRBJ1-6; the match to TRBD1 covers 7 bases. Germline trimming cut 3 bases from V and 9 bases from J; bases unmatched to any gene: 9. CDR3 length equals 15 residues. Looked up from germline, CDR1 is SGHRS and CDR2 is YFSETQ. Written as DNA, the CDR3 is TGCGCCAGCAGCTCCGGACAGGTTGGGAGTTCACCCCTCCACTTT. Its protein product is CASSSGQVGSSPLHF.

This clone appeared a few times. The gene calls are TRBV9 and TRBJ2-1; no clear D. The CDR3 covers 14 residues. Trimming shortened V by 1 base and J by 6 bases, and 11 bases separated the two germline ends. Germline V gives CDR1 SGDLS, CDR2 YYNGEE. The CDR3 region is CASSVRTPGNEQFF. The CDR3, as DNA: TGTGCCAGCAGCGTAAGAACTCCGGGCAATGAGCAGTTCTTC.

This clone was detected a few times. DNA for the CDR3: TGTGCCAGCAGCTTTGAGCTCCGGGGCCCCTCCTACGAGCAGTACTTC. Encoded protein: CASSFELRGPSYEQYF. This chain connects TRBV5-4 to TRBJ2-7, with D perhaps given as TRBD1 or TRBD2 (5 bases each). The CDR3 is 16 amino acids. Trimming left V 2 bases short and J 0 bases short, with 15 bases between. CDR1 and CDR2 from the germline V gene are SGHNT and YYREEE (reference sequence). Looking up the rest from reference TRBV5-4 and TRBJ2-7 gives the full variable domain: ETGVTQSPTHLIKTRGQQVTLRCSSQSGHNTVSWYQQALGQGPQFIFQYYREEENGRGNFPPRFSGLQFPNYSSELNVNALELDDSALYLCASSFELRGPSYEQYFGPGTRLTVT.

The chain joins TRBV28 to TRBJ2-3, with a possible D match to TRBD2 (5 bases). The ends were cut back, 4 bases at V and 6 bases at J, with 8 bases in the middle. Germline values: CDR1 MDHEN, CDR2 SYDVKM. The length of the CDR3 is 12 residues. The CDR3 region is CASSSLADTQYF. CDR3 in DNA: TGTGCCAGCAGTTCCCTAGCTGATACGCAGTATTTT.

The chain recombines TRBV6-1 with TRBJ1-1, with D maybe TRBD1 (5 bases). The CDR3 loop spans 14 amino acids. The germline V and J ends were trimmed by 6 bases and 3 bases, with 14 bases remaining between them. Germline V gene sequence: CDR1 MNHNS, CDR2 SASEGT. The CDR3 spells CASRFGVGDTEAFF. DNA of the CDR3: TGTGCCAGCAGATTTGGGGTAGGGGACACTGAAGCTTTCTTT.

The J gene is TRBJ1-2, the V gene TRBV6-5; D remains unclear. Trimming pared 5 bases from V and 7 bases from J, leaving 8 bases between. The germline CDR1 and CDR2 sequences are MNHEY and SVGAGI. CDR3 size: 11 residues. The CDR3 spells CASSRGGGYTF. CDR3 in DNA: TGTGCCAGCAGTCGGGGTGGTGGCTACACCTTC.

J is TRBJ2-7 and V is TRBV7-2, with TRBD1 matching 8 bases. Germline CDR1 is SGHTA and CDR2 is FQGNSA. Trimming at V came to 5 bases and at J to 1 base, leaving 10 bases not matched to a gene. This CDR3 is built from 16 residues. The CDR3 here is CASSGQPGQVSYEQYF. The CDR3 region has the DNA TGTGCCAGCAGCGGGCAACCGGGACAGGTTTCCTACGAGCAGTACTTC.

This clone was recorded only once. V is TRBV29-1 and J is TRBJ1-5; TRBD1 agrees at 9 bases. This CDR3 is built from 14 residues. Germline V lookup: CDR1 SQVTM, CDR2 ANQGSEA. V dropped 4 bases and J dropped 5; count of bases not matched to a gene: 6. CDR3 loop: CSVGQGGWDQPQHF. The CDR3, as DNA: TGCAGCGTTGGACAGGGGGGTTGGGATCAGCCCCAGCATTTT.

This clone was counted a few times. The rearrangement joins TRBV6-4 to TRBJ1-2; no clear D gene. This CDR3 contains 10 residues. The V gene's germline CDR1 is MRHNA and CDR2 SNTAGT. V was shortened by 9 bases and J by 14 bases, with 16 bases between the two germline ends. The DNA of the CDR3 is TGTGCCAGAAAGGGAATGAGCGGAACCTTC. It encodes CARKGMSGTF.

This sequence joins TRBV11-3 and TRBJ2-1; D may be TRBD2 (5 bases). V lost 1 base, J lost 2 bases, and 12 bases lay in between. CDR1 is SGHNT and CDR2 is YENEEA in the germline V gene. The CDR3 is made up of 16 amino acids. The chain's CDR3 is CASSLGPWTPYNEQFF. CDR3 in DNA: TGTGCCAGCAGCTTAGGGCCTTGGACTCCCTACAATGAGCAGTTCTTC. Full variable domain (remainder filled in from reference TRBV11-3 and TRBJ2-1): EAGVVQSPRYKIIEKKQPVAFWCNPISGHNTLYWYLQNLGQGPELLIRYENEEAVDDSQLPKDRFSAERLKGVDSTLKIQPAELGDSAVYLCASSLGPWTPYNEQFFGPGTRLTVL.

CDR3 sequence reads: CASSSYLLAKWGNSPLHF. The CDR3 DNA reads as TGTGCCAGCAGCTCCTACCTTCTGGCAAAATGGGGGAATTCACCCCTCCACTTT. V gene TRBV7-2 combines with J gene TRBJ1-6, with TRBD1 as a possible D gene (5 bases). The CDR3 totals 18 residues. The V end lost 4 bases, the J end lost 7 bases, and 23 bases lay between the germline ends. The germline V gene encodes CDR1 SGHTA and CDR2 FQGNSA.

This clone was seen more than once but under ten times. The rearrangement links TRBV4-2 to TRBJ2-2; possible D gene TRBD1, 6 bases. The CDR3 has 13 amino acids. V lost 4 bases, J lost 7 bases, and 10 bases lay in between. Germline V gives CDR1 LGHNA, CDR2 YNFKEQ. CDR3 in amino acids: CASSRGGYGELFF. Here the CDR3 DNA reads TGTGCCAGCAGCCGAGGGGGTTACGGGGAGCTGTTTTTT.

This chain connects TRBV19 to TRBJ2-3; TRBD2 might be the D (6 bases). The CDR3 is 17 amino acids. The V end lost 5 bases, the J end lost 0 bases, and 18 bases lay between the germline ends. CDR1 and CDR2 (germline): LNHDA, SQIVND (reference sequence). The CDR3 DNA reads TGTGCCAGTAGTTCCAGAACCGGGACTCTGAGCACAGATACGCAGTATTTT. Protein product: CASSSRTGTLSTDTQYF.